The clone carrying this T cell receptor beta chain was counted between two and nine times. The table came from immunoSEQ multiplex PCR; TCRdb's copy has only in-frame clones and leaves some out. In the table there are 68,000 or so clones, around 83% of which are singletons. This CDR3 spans 13 amino acids. V dropped 3 bases and J dropped 6 bases, with 11 bases sitting between them. The germline gives CDR1 SGHVS, CDR2 FNYEAQ. The time point here: after neoadjuvant nivolumab, at surgical resection. Stage II-IVA oral cavity squamous cell carcinoma was new and untreated by systemic or radiation therapy. This specimen belongs to a study of neoadjuvant anti-PD-1 for oral cavity cancer. Study details: Before surgery, most patients got three to four biweekly 3 mg/kg nivolumab doses. Patients without progression received a fourth nivolumab dose around day 43, then surgical resection on days 50-56.

This receptor was obtained from a person between 40 and 80 years old with oral cavity squamous cell carcinoma. The sequenced sample was PBMCs, obtained after nivolumab (anti-PD-1) treatment. The gene calls are TRBV7-6 and TRBJ1-1; perhaps TRBD1 as D (5 bases). The CDR3 reads CASSFGGKSEAFF. The CDR3 DNA is TGTGCCAGCAGCTTCGGGGGAAAGTCTGAAGCTTTCTTT.